The T cell receptor beta chain under discussion was sequenced for a study of blood T cells in healthy people across ages. The total RNA that was extracted per sample amounted to at least 5.5 micrograms. A second about 7 to 12 cycle PCR used barcoded and J-beta primers. TCRdb re-called the 5' RACE reads through MiXCR, storing one row per CDR3 protein. The table has 1.5 million to 1.8 million distinct CDR3 sequences, about 42% seen once. The CDR3 contains 16 residues. The chain employs TRBV12-3 or TRBV12-4 and TRBJ2-4; D may be TRBD1 or TRBD2 (5 bases each). Matching the DNA end better, TRBJ2-5 makes the J call doubtful. The source material was blood. The origin of this receptor is a woman under 30 in good health. This CDR3 reads CASSLWGTQGGQTQYF. CDR3 coding DNA: TGTGCCAGCAGTTTATGGGGGACGCAGGGCGGTCAGACCCAGTACTTC.